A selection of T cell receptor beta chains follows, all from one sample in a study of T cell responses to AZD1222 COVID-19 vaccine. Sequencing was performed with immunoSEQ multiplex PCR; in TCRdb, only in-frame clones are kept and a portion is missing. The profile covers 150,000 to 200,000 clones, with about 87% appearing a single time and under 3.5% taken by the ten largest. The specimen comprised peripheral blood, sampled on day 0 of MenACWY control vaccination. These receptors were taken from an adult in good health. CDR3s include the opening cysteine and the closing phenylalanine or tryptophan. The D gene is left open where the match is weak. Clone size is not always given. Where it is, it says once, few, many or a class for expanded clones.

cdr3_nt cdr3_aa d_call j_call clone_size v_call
TGTGCCAGCAGCTTGCGGAGTGAAGCTTTCTTT CASSLRSEAFF NA TRBJ1-1 once TRBV7-2
TGTGCCAGCAGCCCGGACAGGGATTCACCCCTCCACTTT CASSPDRDSPLHF TRBD1 TRBJ1-6 NA TRBV5-4
TGCGCCAGCAGCTTAGGGGACAGTTACACTGAAGCTTTCTTT CASSLGDSYTEAFF TRBD1 TRBJ1-1 NA TRBV5-1
TGTGCCAGCAGCTTAACAGGGCAGAAGAACACTGAAGCTTTCTTT CASSLTGQKNTEAFF NA TRBJ1-1 NA TRBV7-3
TGTGCCAGCAGCCCGGGACAGGTCCAAAGAGGGGAGCAGTACTTC CASSPGQVQRGEQYF TRBD1 TRBJ2-7 NA TRBV4-2
TGTGCCAGCAGCTTGGCCATAGCGGGACAGATGAAAAGCACAGATACGCAGTATTTT CASSLAIAGQMKSTDTQYF NA TRBJ2-3 NA TRBV5-8
TGTGCCAGCAGCTTCTTCGGACGCAACCAAGAGACCCAGTACTTC CASSFFGRNQETQYF NA TRBJ2-5 NA TRBV5-6
TGTGCCAGCAGCTCCCGGAACGTGGGCTATGGCTACACCTTC CASSSRNVGYGYTF NA TRBJ1-2 NA TRBV7-8
TGTGCCAGCAGCTTATTGCAGGGTGAGCAGTTCTTC CASSLLQGEQFF NA TRBJ2-1 few TRBV7-3
TGTGCCAGCAGCCCATGGTCAGGGGCTGGGGGCTACACCTTC CASSPWSGAGGYTF NA TRBJ1-2 NA TRBV5-6
TGCGCCAGCAGCTTAACGGGAGCCGGTAATGAGCAGTTCTTC CASSLTGAGNEQFF NA TRBJ2-1 NA TRBV5-1
TGTGCCAGTAGGGACCGTACTAATGAAAAACTGTTTTTT CASRDRTNEKLFF NA TRBJ1-4 NA TRBV19
TGTGCCAGCAGCCCTCCCAGACAGTCTTACACAGATACGCAGTATTTT CASSPPRQSYTDTQYF NA TRBJ2-3 NA TRBV13
TGTGCCAGCAGTTTAGTGTCATTCCTTTCGACGGCGAATCAGCCCCAGCATTTT CASSLVSFLSTANQPQHF NA TRBJ1-5 NA TRBV28
TGTGCCAGCAGCTTGTCGGCAGGCTTAAGCTCCTACGAGCAGTACTTC CASSLSAGLSSYEQYF NA TRBJ2-7 NA TRBV5-6
TGTGCCAGTAGTGCACAGGGGGCTAACTATGGCTACACCTTC CASSAQGANYGYTF TRBD1 TRBJ1-2 NA TRBV19
TGTGCCAGCAGCTTGGGCGGGAACCACGAGCAGTACTTC CASSLGGNHEQYF NA TRBJ2-7 NA TRBV5-6
TGCGCCAGCAGTCCCGGCCAAGAGACCCAGTACTTC CASSPGQETQYF NA TRBJ2-5 NA TRBV5-1
TGCGCCAGCAGCCAAGATGGAGGGGGCAATGAAAAACTGTTTTTT CASSQDGGGNEKLFF TRBD1 TRBJ1-4 NA TRBV4-3
TGCAGCGTTGATGGAGGGTCCTACAATGAGCAGTTCTTC CSVDGGSYNEQFF NA TRBJ2-1 NA TRBV29-1
TGTGCCAGCAGCGGTCGGACAGGGGGCACAGATACGCAGTATTTT CASSGRTGGTDTQYF TRBD1 TRBJ2-3 NA TRBV7-2
TGCAGCTCCTCAGGACAGGGGGGAACAGATACGCAGTATTTT CSSSGQGGTDTQYF TRBD1 TRBJ2-3 NA TRBV29-1
TGTGCCAGCAGTTTAGCGGGGAGGGATCAGCCCCAGCATTTT CASSLAGRDQPQHF NA TRBJ1-5 once TRBV28
TGCGCCAGCAGTTCTAGGTTCGCCTCCTACGAGCAGTACTTC CASSSRFASYEQYF NA TRBJ2-7 NA TRBV4-1